This entry describes one T cell receptor (beta chain). A read error may account for a junction end that differs from germline. These data come from a study of blood T cell repertoires in COVID-19. Germline CDR1 reads MDHEN; CDR2 reads SYDVKM. CDR3 length: 12 amino acids. Profiling relied on immunoSEQ multiplex PCR, and the TCRdb table lists in-frame clones only, not all of them. The sample consists of fewer than 200,000 clones, 82% of them appearing once. The receptor comes from a man aged 55 to 70 who had recovered from COVID-19. Input material: PBMCs or T cells enriched from blood (not recorded which). The chain joins TRBV28 to TRBJ2-7; 11 bases agree with TRBD2. CDR3 sequence reads: CASSHLTSGGVF. For the CDR3, the DNA is TGTGCCAGCAGTCACTTAACTAGCGGGGGAGTTTTC.